The rows below give T cell receptor beta chains drawn from one sample of a study of T cell responses to AZD1222 COVID-19 vaccine. Libraries were prepared by immunoSEQ multiplex PCR; TCRdb keeps only in-frame clonotypes and omits some of them. The table has some 200,000 clones, about nine tenths seen once. Specimen: peripheral blood, collected 28 days after the second AZD1222 dose. The source is an adult who received the AZD1222 COVID-19 vaccine. CDR3s include the opening cysteine and the closing phenylalanine or tryptophan. A D gene is named only where the DNA matches it firmly. Clone size, where shown, is once, few, many, or a class for clones that have expanded.

d_call,v_call,j_call,clone_size,cdr3_aa,cdr3_nt
NA,TRBV28,TRBJ2-7,NA,CASTKGPYEQYF,TGTGCCAGCACAAAGGGCCCTTACGAGCAGTACTTC
NA,TRBV5-4,TRBJ1-6,NA,CASSQDRNNSPLHF,TGTGCCAGCAGCCAGGACAGAAATAATTCACCCCTCCACTTT
NA,TRBV28,TRBJ1-1,NA,CASSPPRGVGTEAFF,TGTGCCAGCAGTCCCCCCAGGGGTGTAGGGACTGAAGCTTTCTTT
NA,TRBV28,TRBJ2-5,NA,CASSFFPGVETQYF,TGTGCCAGCAGTTTTTTCCCGGGGGTGGAGACCCAGTACTTC
NA,TRBV2,TRBJ1-2,NA,CASRGDYGYTF,TGTGCCAGCAGAGGGGACTATGGCTACACCTTC
TRBD1,TRBV30,TRBJ1-1,NA,CAWGQGANTEAFF,TGTGCCTGGGGCCAGGGGGCGAACACTGAAGCTTTCTTT
TRBD1,TRBV6-6,TRBJ2-7,once,CASSEGQGTLYEQYF,TGTGCCAGCAGTGAGGGACAGGGGACCCTTTACGAGCAGTACTTC
TRBD1,TRBV6-6,TRBJ1-6,NA,CASSYSTGVLNSPLHF,TGTGCCAGCAGTTACTCTACAGGGGTTCTGAATTCACCCCTCCACTTT
NA,TRBV10-3,TRBJ2-1,once,CAISDLERGPYNEQFF,TGTGCCATCAGTGACCTCGAGAGGGGTCCCTACAATGAGCAGTTCTTC
TRBD2,TRBV11-2,TRBJ2-3,few,CASSFGLGTDTQYF,TGTGCCAGCAGCTTCGGACTAGGAACAGATACGCAGTATTTT
TRBD2,TRBV28,TRBJ2-2,once,CASSPTAATSGRAFPLTGELFF,TGTGCCAGCAGTCCAACAGCCGCTACAAGCGGGAGGGCCTTTCCCCTCACCGGGGAGCTGTTTTTT
NA,TRBV10-2,TRBJ2-5,NA,CASSEWKGRETQYF,TGCGCCAGCAGTGAGTGGAAGGGGAGGGAGACCCAGTACTTC
NA,TRBV5-4,TRBJ2-1,NA,CASSQGSDSYNEQFF,TGTGCCAGCAGCCAAGGGTCTGACTCCTACAATGAGCAGTTCTTC
TRBD1,TRBV19,TRBJ1-1,once,CASSVGQWNTEAFF,TGTGCCAGTAGTGTGGGACAGTGGAACACTGAAGCTTTCTTT
NA,TRBV27,TRBJ1-1,NA,CASSFGGGWNTEAFF,TGTGCCAGCAGTTTCGGTGGGGGGTGGAACACTGAAGCTTTCTTT
TRBD2,TRBV30,TRBJ2-7,NA,CAWSYDSGSPYEQYF,TGTGCCTGGAGCTACGACAGCGGGAGTCCCTACGAGCAGTACTTC
NA,TRBV5-1,TRBJ2-7,NA,CASSPPGTDWYEQYF,TGCGCCAGCAGCCCGCCAGGTACGGATTGGTACGAGCAGTACTTC
NA,TRBV11-3,TRBJ1-3,NA,CASSLVTSKGGNTIYF,TGTGCCAGCAGCTTAGTGACCAGTAAAGGAGGAAACACCATATATTTT
TRBD1,TRBV5-1,TRBJ1-1,NA,CPRSHRGEGNTEAFF,TGCCCCCGCAGCCACAGGGGGGAGGGGAACACTGAAGCTTTCTTT
NA,TRBV28,TRBJ1-2,NA,CASSQTTGGPNYGYTF,TGTGCCAGCAGTCAGACCACCGGCGGTCCTAACTATGGCTACACCTTC
TRBD2,TRBV3-1/TRBV3-2,TRBJ2-1,NA,CASSQDTSGSYNEQFF,TGTGCCAGCAGCCAAGATACGAGCGGGAGTTACAATGAGCAGTTCTTC
NA,TRBV6-5,TRBJ1-1,once,CASVRDRGTNTEAFF,TGTGCCAGCGTTAGGGACCGAGGTACCAACACTGAAGCTTTCTTT
NA,TRBV11-2,TRBJ1-4,NA,CASSLENRPRTNEKLFF,TGTGCCAGCAGCTTAGAGAACAGGCCCCGCACTAATGAAAAACTGTTTTTT
NA,TRBV7-8,TRBJ2-7,NA,CASSFRNPGFRSYEQYF,TGTGCCAGCAGCTTTAGAAATCCGGGATTCCGATCCTACGAGCAGTACTTC
TRBD2,TRBV11-2,TRBJ2-1,NA,CASSLAASGRSYNEQFF,TGTGCCAGCAGCTTAGCGGCCAGCGGGAGGTCCTACAATGAGCAGTTCTTC
NA,TRBV2,TRBJ1-4,NA,CASTQGRGGKLFF,TGTGCCAGCACCCAGGGGAGAGGGGGAAAACTGTTTTTT
NA,TRBV6-1,TRBJ1-5,NA,CASSEQVQGRRHYSNQPQHF,TGTGCCAGCAGTGAACAAGTGCAGGGCCGACGACACTATAGCAATCAGCCCCAGCATTTT
TRBD1,TRBV5-4,TRBJ2-5,NA,CASSLGTGGGETQYF,TGTGCCAGCAGCTTGGGGACAGGGGGGGGAGAGACCCAGTACTTC
TRBD2,TRBV18,TRBJ2-5,NA,CASSPGGPLAAGDGGQETQYF,TGTGCCAGCTCACCCGGCGGTCCTCTAGCGGCAGGAGACGGGGGTCAAGAGACCCAGTACTTC
NA,TRBV6-5,TRBJ2-1,NA,CASSYSGRSPEQFF,TGTGCCAGCAGTTACTCAGGCAGGAGTCCTGAGCAGTTCTTC
NA,TRBV7-9,TRBJ1-3,once,CASESQKQISGNTIYF,TGTGCCAGCGAATCACAGAAACAGATCTCTGGAAACACCATATATTTT
TRBD1,TRBV11-3,TRBJ1-3,once,CASSPRDRGSGNTIYF,TGTGCCAGCAGCCCCCGGGACAGGGGCTCTGGAAACACCATATATTTT
TRBD1,TRBV9,TRBJ2-7,NA,CASSATGVDEQYF,TGTGCCAGCAGCGCGACAGGGGTCGACGAGCAGTACTTC
TRBD1,TRBV5-1,TRBJ1-3,NA,CASSFRGEGNTIYF,TGCGCCAGCAGCTTCAGGGGGGAAGGAAACACCATATATTTT
TRBD1,TRBV27,TRBJ2-4,NA,CASSPGQGLAKNIQYF,TGTGCCAGCAGTCCCGGACAGGGGCTAGCCAAAAACATTCAGTACTTC
TRBD1,TRBV7-8,TRBJ1-2,NA,CASSSLRDRGSGGYTF,TGTGCCAGCAGCTCCCTCCGGGACAGGGGGTCGGGTGGCTACACCTTC
TRBD1,TRBV30,TRBJ2-1,NA,CAWSQGVEAYNEQFF,TGTGCCTGGAGTCAGGGGGTAGAGGCCTACAATGAGCAGTTCTTC
NA,TRBV12-3/TRBV12-4,TRBJ2-1,NA,CASRPGGGNEQFF,TGTGCCAGCAGGCCTGGAGGGGGAAATGAGCAGTTCTTC